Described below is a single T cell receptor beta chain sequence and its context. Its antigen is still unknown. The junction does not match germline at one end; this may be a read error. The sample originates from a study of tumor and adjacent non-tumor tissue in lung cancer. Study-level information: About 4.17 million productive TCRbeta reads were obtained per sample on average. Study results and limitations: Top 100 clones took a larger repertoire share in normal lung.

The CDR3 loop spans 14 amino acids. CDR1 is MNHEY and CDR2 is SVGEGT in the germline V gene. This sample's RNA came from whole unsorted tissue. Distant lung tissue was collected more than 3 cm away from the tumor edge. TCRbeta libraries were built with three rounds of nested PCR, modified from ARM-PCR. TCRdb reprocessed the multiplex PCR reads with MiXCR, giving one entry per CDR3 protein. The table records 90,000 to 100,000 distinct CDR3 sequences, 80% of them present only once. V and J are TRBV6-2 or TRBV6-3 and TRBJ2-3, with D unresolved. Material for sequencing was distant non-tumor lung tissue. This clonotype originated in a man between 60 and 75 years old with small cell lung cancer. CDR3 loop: CAGSYSTSTDRKYF. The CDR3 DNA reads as TGTGCCGGCAGTTACTCGACCAGCACAGATAGGAAGTATTTT.